These 3 T cell receptor beta chains originate from one sample sequenced in a study of OX40 agonist ivuxolimab in advanced cancers. Profiling relied on immunoSEQ multiplex PCR, and the TCRdb table lists in-frame clones only, not all of them. The data contain some 22,000 clones, over 75% of them singletons. The specimen was CD4+ or CD8+ T cells sorted from blood, collected in a trial of the OX40 agonist ivuxolimab. All receptors derive from an adult with an advanced solid tumor such as melanoma, head and neck, liver or kidney cancer.

The chain has TRBV27 and TRBJ2-7; D is ambiguous. CDR1 is MNHEY and CDR2 is SMNVEV in the germline V gene (reference sequence). This CDR3 comprises 13 residues. The germline V and J ends were trimmed by 4 bases and 3 bases, with 10 bases remaining between them. CDR3 nucleotides: TGTGCCAGCAGTTCCTACATTAACTACGAGCAGTACTTC. Protein: CASSSYINYEQYF.

The CDR3 DNA reads as TGTGCCAGCACCGAGGTTTCCGAGACCCAGTACTTC. Encoded protein: CASTEVSETQYF. This chain uses TRBV11-2 with TRBJ2-5; no clear D. Trimming cost V 7 bases and J 5 bases, with 11 bases left between them. The CDR3 has 12 residues. Germline-derived CDR1 and CDR2 are SGHAT and FQNNGV. The full variable domain, rest sourced from reference TRBV11-2 and TRBJ2-5, is EAGVAQSPRYKIIEKRQSVAFWCNPISGHATLYWYQQILGQGPKLLIQFQNNGVVDDSQLPKDRFSAERLKGVDSTLKIQPAKLEDSAVYLCASTEVSETQYFGPGTRLLVL.

V and J are TRBV28 and TRBJ1-6; D might be TRBD1 (6 bases). V was trimmed by 6 bases and J by 7 bases, leaving 16 bases between them. Germline-derived CDR1 and CDR2 are MDHEN and SYDVKM. The CDR3 runs to 15 residues. CDR3 sequence reads: CASSLIRGGNSPLHF. The CDR3 nucleotides read TGTGCCAGCAGCCTCATCAGGGGAGGGAATTCACCCCTCCACTTT.